One sample yielded the 20 T cell receptor beta chains listed below, sequenced in a study of cytotoxic CD8 clonotypes in ibrutinib-treated CLL. Method: immunoSEQ multiplex PCR; TCRdb's copy keeps in-frame clones and lacks some. This repertoire shows approximately 200,000 clones, roughly 72% found once; its top ten account for 13%. This sample comprised PBMCs, obtained after 24 months of ibrutinib treatment. These receptors were taken from a human donor with chronic lymphocytic leukemia.

The rearrangement links TRBV5-1 to TRBJ2-1; TRBD2 agrees at 12 bases. Germline-derived CDR1 and CDR2 are SGHRS and YFSETQ. With V trimmed by 4 bases and J by 8 bases, 10 bases remained unmatched. This CDR3 is 16 amino acids long. In DNA, the CDR3 is TGCGCCAGCAGCACCGGACTAGCGGGAAATGTAGATGAGCAGTTCTTC. Translated: CASSTGLAGNVDEQFF.

This chain links TRBV5-1 with TRBJ2-7; tentatively, D is TRBD1 (5 bases). The V end was cut by 0 bases, the J end by 5 bases, with 15 bases between. The CDR3 has 15 residues. CDR1 and CDR2 (germline): SGHRS, YFSETQ. In DNA, the CDR3 is TGCGCCAGCAGCTTGGGGGGCGGCAAGGCGAACGAGCAGTACTTC. Translation gives CASSLGGGKANEQYF.

The chain recombines TRBV9 with TRBJ1-2, with 8 bases aligning to TRBD1. V trimming: 0 bases; J trimming: 7 bases; junction bases outside the gene matches: 5. CDR3 length equals 14 residues. Germline CDR1 and CDR2: SGDLS and YYNGEE. CDR3 amino acids: CASSVDTGQGGYTF. The CDR3 DNA reads as TGTGCCAGCAGCGTAGATACCGGACAGGGTGGCTACACCTTC.

The V and J genes are TRBV7-9 and TRBJ2-1; D remains unclear. The CDR3 spans 15 residues. CDR1 is SEHNR, CDR2 FQNEAQ, per germline (reference sequence). Trimming removed 2 bases at V and 7 bases at J, with 15 bases between. Here the CDR3 DNA reads TGTGCCAGCAGCTTATCCTTGCTCGGTGGAAATGAGCAGTTCTTC. Translation: CASSLSLLGGNEQFF.

The chain has TRBV7-8 and TRBJ1-2; 9 nucleotides match TRBD1. The V gene's germline CDR1 is SGHVS and CDR2 FQNEAQ. The CDR3 has 16 amino acids. V lost 5 bases to trimming and J lost 0 bases; unmatched junction nucleotides: 7. The CDR3 loop reads CASSPLRTGANYGYTF. As DNA, the CDR3 is TGTGCCAGCAGCCCCCTTCGGACAGGGGCTAACTATGGCTACACCTTC.

The chain couples TRBV6-5 to TRBJ1-5; no firm D call. The V and J ends lost 5 bases and 2 bases respectively, with 10 bases between them. There are 14 residues in the CDR3. CDR1 and CDR2 from the germline V gene are MNHEY and SVGAGI. CDR3 protein: CASSPSWGNQPQHF. The CDR3 DNA reads as TGTGCCAGCAGTCCCTCCTGGGGCAATCAGCCCCAGCATTTT.

The gene calls are TRBV29-1 and TRBJ2-2, with TRBD1 as a possible D gene (7 bases). The CDR3 extends over 16 amino acids. Trimming removed 7 bases from V and 2 bases from J, with 20 bases in between. Germline V gene data show CDR1 as SQVTM and CDR2 as ANQGSEA. CDR3 protein: CSARPGGGQNTGELFF. DNA of the CDR3: TGCAGCGCCCGACCAGGGGGAGGCCAAAACACCGGGGAGCTGTTTTTT.

This clone was counted a few times. The chain carries TRBV19 and TRBJ1-2, with 11 bases lining up with TRBD1. Unmatched junction bases numbered 7, after V lost 6 bases and J lost 1 base. Germline CDR1 is LNHDA and CDR2 is SQIVND (reference sequence). The CDR3 covers 16 residues. CDR3 sequence: CASSYTGTGGNYGYTF. CDR3 nucleotides: TGTGCCAGTAGCTATACCGGGACAGGGGGTAACTATGGCTACACCTTC.

The genes are TRBV7-9 and TRBJ1-4; D gene uncertain. The germline CDR1 and CDR2 sequences are SEHNR and FQNEAQ (reference sequence). Trimming stripped 2 bases from V and 4 bases from J, with 17 bases between. This CDR3 contains 17 residues. The CDR3 is CASSLLVSGRGNEKLFF. CDR3 nucleotide sequence: TGTGCCAGCAGCTTATTAGTGTCCGGGAGAGGTAATGAAAAACTGTTTTTT. The variable domain in full, completed from reference TRBV7-9 and TRBJ1-4, reads DTGVSQNPRHKITKRGQNVTFRCDPISEHNRLYWYRQTLGQGPEFLTYFQNEAQLEKSRLLSDRFSAERPKGSFSTLEIQRTEQGDSAMYLCASSLLVSGRGNEKLFFGSGTQLSVL.

This clone was counted a single time. The chain employs TRBV5-1 and TRBJ2-5, with a weak D call TRBD2 (6 bases). The CDR3 totals 14 residues. Germline V CDR1 and CDR2: SGHRS, YFSETQ. The V end was cut by 2 bases, the J end by 4 bases, with 12 bases between. DNA of the CDR3: TGCGCCAGCAGCTTTTTGGGGGGTGGAGAGACCCAGTACTTC. It translates to CASSFLGGGETQYF.

V usage is TRBV7-9 and J usage is TRBJ2-5; D may be TRBD1 (5 bases). Germline values: CDR1 SEHNR, CDR2 FQNEAQ (reference sequence). The CDR3 spans 14 residues. V lost 5 bases and J 0 bases, leaving 10 bases between the germline ends. In nucleotides, the CDR3 is TGTGCCAGCAGCGTCGGACACGACCAAGAGACCCAGTACTTC. The encoded protein is CASSVGHDQETQYF. Full variable domain (remainder filled in from reference TRBV7-9 and TRBJ2-5): DTGVSQNPRHKITKRGQNVTFRCDPISEHNRLYWYRQTLGQGPEFLTYFQNEAQLEKSRLLSDRFSAERPKGSFSTLEIQRTEQGDSAMYLCASSVGHDQETQYFGPGTRLLVL.

The CDR3 region is CAWSQPGARTEAFF. CDR3 bases: TGTGCCTGGAGCCAACCGGGGGCGCGGACTGAAGCTTTCTTT. The rearrangement joins TRBV30 to TRBJ1-1, with D possibly matching TRBD1 (6 bases). With 3 bases removed from V and 5 bases from J, the gap between germline ends came to 16 bases. This CDR3 contains 14 residues. Looked up from germline, CDR1 is GTSNPN and CDR2 is SVGIG (reference sequence).

By share of the sample, this clone is medium-sized. This chain uses TRBV11-3 with TRBJ2-5; D remains unclear. The CDR3 consists of 16 residues. CDR1 is SGHNT and CDR2 is YENEEA in the germline V gene. The germline V and J ends were trimmed by 5 bases and 2 bases, with 18 bases remaining between them. CDR3 sequence: CASSQLRAGTQETQYF. The DNA for the CDR3 is TGTGCCAGCAGCCAGCTCCGGGCAGGCACTCAAGAGACCCAGTACTTC.

CDR3 nucleotides: TGCGCCAGCAGTTACCGGGACTACCCTCTCAATGAGCAGTTCTTC. As protein: CASSYRDYPLNEQFF. V gene TRBV5-1 combines with J gene TRBJ2-1; TRBD2 matches 7 bases. CDR3 size: 15 residues. V lost 5 bases, J lost 6 bases, and 11 bases stayed unmatched. The germline CDR1 and CDR2 sequences are SGHRS and YFSETQ.

The chain combines TRBV7-3 with TRBJ2-7; TRBD2 agrees at 7 bases. Germline lookup yields CDR1 SGHTA and CDR2 FQGTGA. Germline trimming cut 5 bases from V and 5 bases from J; bases unmatched to any gene: 12. The CDR3 contains 15 residues. The CDR3 reads CASSLSGLGIHEQYF. The DNA for the CDR3 is TGTGCCAGCAGCCTATCTGGACTAGGGATCCACGAGCAGTACTTC.

This clone was counted only a few times. V is TRBV11-3 and J is TRBJ2-1, with D possibly being TRBD2 (6 bases). Trimming removed 1 base from V and 0 bases from J, with 10 bases in between. CDR3 size: 16 residues. The germline CDR1 and CDR2 sequences are SGHNT and YENEEA. As DNA, the CDR3 is TGTGCCAGCAGCTTAGGGGCGGGACCCTCCTACAATGAGCAGTTCTTC. Amino acids: CASSLGAGPSYNEQFF.

The gene calls are TRBV11-2 and TRBJ2-7, with D possibly matching TRBD1 (6 bases). CDR3 length: 13 residues. Germline V gene sequence: CDR1 SGHAT, CDR2 FQNNGV. Trimming took off 5 bases at V and 7 bases at J, with 15 bases between the two ends. The CDR3 spells CASSPAGDREQYF. The DNA for the CDR3 is TGTGCCAGCAGCCCCGCAGGGGACCGAGAGCAGTACTTC.

The chain combines TRBV7-9 with TRBJ2-7; 15 bases fit TRBD2. J gave up 7 bases and V 7 bases, and 20 bases lay outside the gene matches. Per the germline V gene, CDR1 is SEHNR and CDR2 is FQNEAQ (reference sequence). The CDR3 length is 19 residues. The CDR3 spells CASNDRTGGLAGGYNEQYF. In nucleotides, the CDR3 is TGTGCCAGCAACGACAGGACAGGGGGACTAGCGGGAGGTTACAATGAGCAGTACTTC.

This clone was seen a handful of times. The chain couples TRBV27 to TRBJ2-1; 10 positions agree with TRBD2. Trimming took 6 bases from V and 9 from J; bases not matched to a gene: 8. The CDR3 consists of 14 residues. The germline gives CDR1 MNHEY, CDR2 SMNVEV (reference sequence). DNA for the CDR3: TGTGCCAGCAGGAGGGGGCTAGCGGGAGTTGAGCAGTTCTTC. This sequence encodes CASRRGLAGVEQFF.

J is TRBJ2-5 and V is TRBV9; 11 positions agree with TRBD1. CDR1 is SGDLS and CDR2 is YYNGEE in the germline V gene. The V and J ends lost 3 bases and 4 bases, in that order; junction bases with no gene match: 8. This CDR3 has 16 residues. CDR3 in DNA: TGTGCCAGCAGCGAAGGGACAGGGGGTCGCAGAGAGACCCAGTACTTC. Protein product: CASSEGTGGRRETQYF. The variable domain in full, completed from reference TRBV9 and TRBJ2-5, reads DSGVTQTPKHLITATGQRVTLRCSPRSGDLSVYWYQQSLDQGLQFLIQYYNGEERAKGNILERFSAQQFPDLHSELNLSSLELGDSALYFCASSEGTGGRRETQYFGPGTRLLVL.